The entry that follows covers one T cell receptor (beta chain) sequence. Its specificity is not known. The germline CDR1 and CDR2 sequences are MDHEN and SYDVKM. The CDR3 runs to 15 residues. Losses at the gene ends were 7 bases for V and 8 bases for J; bases not matched to a gene: 11. Unique molecular identifiers were incorporated when the TCRbeta library was constructed. TCRdb recomputed calls from the PCR reads with MiXCR, one row per CDR3 protein. This table has approximately 500,000 distinct CDR3 sequences, about 10% appearing once. The data derive from a study of T-cell reconstitution after alpha-beta-depleted transplantation in children. Notes on the study in general: One year post-transplant, T-cell counts and diversity were largely derived from T cells produced anew. Reportedly, roughly two months post-transplant, alpha-beta T cells arose from several hundred expanded graft clones. Day-60 TCRbeta diversity that was high in some patients was derived from surviving recipient T cells and thymic progenitors.

The chain has TRBV28 and TRBJ1-6, with TRBD1 identical over 7 bases. This specimen was PBMCs, taken before TCRalphabeta/CD19-depleted stem cell transplant. The clonotype comes from a child aged 2-9 years with inherited bone marrow failure, due to receive a stem cell transplant. CDR3 sequence: CASTEQGRHDSPLHF. CDR3 sequence (DNA): TGTGCCAGCACCGAACAGGGGAGGCACGATTCACCCCTCCACTTT.